This note documents a single T cell receptor (beta chain) sequence. As yet, its antigen is unknown. Sequenced by immunoSEQ multiplex PCR; TCRdb stores in-frame clones only, minus some. This sample has hundreds of thousands of clones, with 60% to 80% found just once. Genomic DNA of unsorted samples came from roughly 90 million PBMCs. Germline V lookup: CDR1 SQVTM, CDR2 ANQGSEA. The CDR3 spans 12 residues. V lost 7 bases and J lost 5; bases outside the gene matches: 3. The source of the sample is a study of shared clonotypes between healthy human individuals. Study information: Donors, aged 18 to 49, were a couple of women and a few men. Study-wide points: An effect of sequencing depth on clonotype sharing among donors was expected.

The material sequenced was PBMCs. This receptor was identified in a woman aged 40-49 years in good health. Some clones in this sample may be carry-over from other donors' samples. This sequence joins TRBV29-1 and TRBJ2-1; 9 nucleotides line up with TRBD2. The CDR3 sequence: CSGGLADNEQFF. Here the CDR3 DNA reads TGCAGCGGGGGACTAGCCGACAATGAGCAGTTCTTC.